The 12 T cell receptor beta chains below come from one sample, sequenced in a study of cytomegalovirus exposure and HLA in healthy donors. Profiled with immunoSEQ multiplex PCR; TCRdb holds only in-frame clones, not every one. The sample includes about 89,000 clones, roughly 84% of them seen just once. Sequencing used PBMCs. The receptors shown here come from a woman between 18 and 29 years old in good health and CMV-seropositive.

This clone appeared a single time. This chain uses TRBV19 with TRBJ2-7; 9 nucleotides line up with TRBD1. Germline CDR1 is LNHDA and CDR2 is SQIVND (reference sequence). V was clipped by 3 bases and J by 6 bases; unmatched bases: 9. This CDR3 is 15 amino acids long. The CDR3 here is CASSIWGQGEGEQYF. The CDR3 DNA is TGTGCCAGTAGTATCTGGGGACAGGGAGAGGGCGAGCAGTACTTC.

The gene calls are TRBV9 and TRBJ2-1; D possibly corresponds to TRBD2 (6 bases). Germline CDR1 and CDR2: SGDLS and YYNGEE. V dropped 0 bases and J dropped 8 bases, with 15 bases sitting between them. The CDR3 contains 15 residues. The CDR3 DNA reads as TGTGCCAGCAGCGTAGAAGGCAGGGAGGTGGATGAGCAGTTCTTC. Encoded protein: CASSVEGREVDEQFF.

This sequence joins TRBV9 and TRBJ2-4, with 7 positions matching TRBD2. This CDR3 region has 18 residues. CDR1 SGDLS and CDR2 YYNGEE come from the germline V gene. Trimming cost V 1 base and J 0 bases; bases outside gene matches: 10. The CDR3 region is CASSVSSSGGLAKNIQYF. Written as DNA, the CDR3 is TGTGCCAGCAGCGTATCTTCCTCCGGGGGGTTAGCCAAAAACATTCAGTACTTC.

V and J are TRBV5-1 and TRBJ1-1, with D perhaps matching TRBD1 (5 bases). The CDR3 extends over 15 amino acids. The V end lost 0 bases, the J end lost 0 bases, and 9 bases lay between the germline ends. Germline CDR1 reads SGHRS; CDR2 reads YFSETQ. In DNA form, the CDR3 reads TGCGCCAGCAGCTTGGACGACAGAATGAACACTGAAGCTTTCTTT. Translated: CASSLDDRMNTEAFF.

The V gene is TRBV7-9, the J gene TRBJ1-2, with TRBD1 matching over 8 bases. CDR3 length equals 14 residues. Germline CDR1 reads SEHNR; CDR2 reads FQNEAQ (reference sequence). Unmatched junction bases numbered 6, after V lost 1 base and J lost 8 bases. The CDR3 here is CASSLEDRVDGYTF. CDR3 in DNA: TGTGCCAGCAGCTTAGAGGACAGGGTCGACGGCTACACCTTC.

The chain combines TRBV27 with TRBJ2-1; possible D gene TRBD1, 6 bases. The CDR3 totals 14 residues. The ends were cut back, 8 bases at V and 5 bases at J, with 16 bases in the middle. CDR1 MNHEY and CDR2 SMNVEV come from the germline V gene (reference sequence). The CDR3 is CASSPRTEDNEQFF. The CDR3 DNA reads TGTGCCAGCTCCCCCCGGACAGAAGACAATGAGCAGTTCTTC.

The chain links TRBV19 to TRBJ2-1; 9 bases fit TRBD2. Germline CDR1 and CDR2: LNHDA and SQIVND (reference sequence). V lost 5 bases to trimming and J lost 12 bases; unmatched junction nucleotides: 2. The CDR3 totals 11 residues. The CDR3 reads CASSGSGGQFF. The CDR3 region has the DNA TGTGCCAGTAGTGGTAGCGGGGGGCAGTTCTTC.

The gene calls are TRBV7-9 and TRBJ1-1; D gene unclear. The CDR3 length is 15 residues. The germline V and J ends were trimmed by 6 bases and 0 bases, with 14 bases remaining between them. The germline CDR1 and CDR2 sequences are SEHNR and FQNEAQ (reference sequence). CDR3: CASRPPGIMNTEAFF. CDR3 DNA sequence: TGTGCCAGCAGACCGCCTGGCATCATGAACACTGAAGCTTTCTTT.

The CDR3 protein is CASSSGTQYF. The CDR3 nucleotides read TGTGCCAGCAGTTCTGGCACGCAGTATTTT. The gene calls are TRBV6-1 and TRBJ2-3; D call uncertain. From germline, CDR1 is MNHNS and CDR2 SASEGT. V gave up 5 bases and J gave up 9 bases, with 6 bases separating them. The CDR3 loop spans 10 amino acids.

The chain carries TRBV5-8 and TRBJ1-1; D ambiguous. The CDR3 is 14 residues long. Trimming cost V 4 bases and J 1 base, with 11 bases left between them. From germline, CDR1 is SGHTS and CDR2 YDEGEE. The CDR3 region is CASSGRSPNTEAFF. Here the CDR3 DNA reads TGTGCCAGCAGCGGCCGATCGCCGAACACTGAAGCTTTCTTT.

The V call is TRBV6-6, the J call TRBJ2-1; tentatively, D is TRBD2 (6 bases). Trimming shortened V by 2 bases and J by 5 bases, and 10 bases separated the two germline ends. CDR3 size: 14 residues. Germline CDR1 is MNHNY and CDR2 is SVGAGI (reference sequence). The CDR3 DNA reads TGTGCCAGCAGTTACGGGACTTCGAACAATGAGCAGTTCTTC. Its translation: CASSYGTSNNEQFF.

The genes are TRBV5-5 and TRBJ1-2; the D gene is possibly TRBD1 (5 bases). V dropped 0 bases and J dropped 12 bases, with 15 bases sitting between them. CDR3 length equals 13 residues. Germline values: CDR1 SGHKS, CDR2 YYEKEE (reference sequence). DNA for the CDR3: TGTGCCAGCAGCTTGGACAATTTCCAGGGAAACACCTTC. As protein: CASSLDNFQGNTF. Together with reference TRBV5-5 and TRBJ1-2, the CDR3 gives the full variable domain: DAGVTQSPTHLIKTRGQQVTLRCSPISGHKSVSWYQQVLGQGPQFIFQYYEKEERGRGNFPDRFSARQFPNYSSELNVNALLLGDSALYLCASSLDNFQGNTFGSGTRLTVV.